This T cell receptor (beta chain) is from a study of T-cell memory formation after mild COVID-19. Whole-study context: Largely, the TCR clusters proved donor specific.

Losses at the gene ends were 5 bases for V and 5 bases for J; bases not matched to a gene: 5. The V gene's germline CDR1 is SGHTA and CDR2 FQGNSA. This CDR3 has 14 amino acids. Turning to this clonotype: Its antigen is unknown.

General study results and limits: Day 15 to 85 contractors were CD4/CD8 balanced; later expanders leaned CD4+. Among clones peaking at day 37 in the second wave, SARS-CoV-2 specificity remained unconfirmed. Contracting CD4+ clones lay largely in CM and EM, with CD8+ ones residing in EMRA.

A single record per CDR3 protein comes from TCRdb applying MiXCR to the 5' RACE reads. The sample includes 540,000 or so distinct CDR3 sequences, 20% of them seen just once. V usage is TRBV7-2 and J usage is TRBJ2-5; 10 nucleotides agree with TRBD2. Sequenced material: PBMCs or a T cell subset sorted from them (not recorded which). This receptor was taken from an adult woman who had mild COVID-19 (a few samples of this study predate the infection). Cell type and time point are not known. The CDR3 reads CASSPAGGWETQYF. CDR3 sequence (DNA): TGTGCCAGCAGCCCAGCGGGGGGGTGGGAGACCCAGTACTTC. Full variable domain (rest looked up from reference TRBV7-2 and TRBJ2-5): GAGVSQSPSNKVTEKGKDVELRCDPISGHTALYWYRQSLGQGLEFLIYFQGNSAPDKSGLPSDRFSAERTGGSVSTLTIQRTQQEDSAVYLCASSPAGGWETQYFGPGTRLLVL.